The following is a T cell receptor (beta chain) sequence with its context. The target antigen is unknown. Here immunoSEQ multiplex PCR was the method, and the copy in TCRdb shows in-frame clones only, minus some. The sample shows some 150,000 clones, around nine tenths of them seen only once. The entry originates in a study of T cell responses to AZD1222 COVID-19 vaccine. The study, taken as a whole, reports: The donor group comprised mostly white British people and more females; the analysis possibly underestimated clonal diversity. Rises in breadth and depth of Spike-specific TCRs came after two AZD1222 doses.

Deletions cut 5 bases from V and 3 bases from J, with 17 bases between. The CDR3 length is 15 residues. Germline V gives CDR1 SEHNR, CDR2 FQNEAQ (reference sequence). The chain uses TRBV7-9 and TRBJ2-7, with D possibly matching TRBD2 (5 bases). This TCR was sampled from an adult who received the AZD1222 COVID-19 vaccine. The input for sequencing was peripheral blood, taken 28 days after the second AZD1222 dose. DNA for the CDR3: TGTGCCAGCAGCCCTACGGACTCGTCTGGCTACGAGCAGTACTTC. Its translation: CASSPTDSSGYEQYF.